This T cell receptor (beta chain) was identified in a study of blood T cell repertoires in COVID-19. The overall study: COVID-19 samples, acute and convalescent, were from the United States, Italy and Spain. In each case, the material was cDNA or gDNA derived from T cells, B-cell-depleted T cells, or PBMCs.

Deletions cut 0 bases from V and 5 bases from J, with 6 bases between. This CDR3 spans 13 amino acids. CDR1 and CDR2 (germline): SGDLS, YYNGEE. Repertoires were generated with immunoSEQ multiplex PCR, while TCRdb's copy carries only in-frame clones and drops some. The data contain 85,000 to 100,000 clones, 86% of them singletons. Specimen: peripheral blood. This sequence was found in a woman aged 55-70 years in a cohort sampled during active or convalescent COVID-19. The chain combines TRBV9 with TRBJ1-5; no firm D call. The CDR3 DNA reads TGTGCCAGCAGCGTAGGTCGGGATCAGCCCCAGCATTTT. Its translation is CASSVGRDQPQHF.